Following are 19 T cell receptor beta chains from one sample sequenced in a study of regulatory T cells in long-lasting Graves disease. Noted time point: newly diagnosed GD, antithyroid drugs for less than 3 months. RNA from PBMCs was the source of the TCR library. Library construction for TCR beta used iRepertoire HTBI primers and Arm-PCR of CDR3 regions. TCRdb reprocessed the multiplex PCR reads via MiXCR and lists one record per CDR3 protein. The table has approximately 400,000 distinct CDR3 sequences, about 10% seen once. This sample also appeared in a second study, on T cells in Graves' hyperthyroidism and ophthalmopathy.

The source material was peripheral blood mononuclear cells (PBMCs), sampled at new diagnosis, from a patient treated with antithyroid drugs. These TCRs come from a woman aged 18 to 35 with Graves disease.

The chain employs TRBV25-1 and TRBJ1-5; D gene ambiguous. The germline CDR1 and CDR2 sequences are MGHDK and SYGVNS. The CDR3 runs to 13 residues. Trimming took off 2 bases at V and 3 bases at J, with 5 bases between the two ends. The CDR3 DNA reads as TGTGCCAGCAGTGAACGACTCAATCAGCCCCAGCATTTT. Translated: CASSERLNQPQHF.

This clonotype was detected only a few times. The chain joins TRBV20-1 to TRBJ1-2, with D uncertain. Germline V gene lookup returns CDR1 DFQATT and CDR2 SNEGSKA (reference sequence). With 0 bases removed from V and 5 bases from J, the gap between germline ends came to 19 bases. CDR3 length: 16 amino acids. The CDR3 nucleotides are TGCAGTGCTAGAGATTTTGCAGGACCGAGGGCATATGGCTACACCTTC. Protein product: CSARDFAGPRAYGYTF.

This clonotype has just a few counts. One end of the junction does not line up with germline, which may come from a read error. V is TRBV5-1 and J is TRBJ2-1; TRBD2 agrees at 8 bases. CDR3 length equals 15 residues. From germline, CDR1 is SGHRS and CDR2 YFSETQ. CDR3 DNA: TGCGCCAGCAGCTTGGGTGGGACTAGATACAGTGAGCAGTTCTTC. Translated, it gives CASSLGGTRYSEQFF. The variable domain in full, completed from reference TRBV5-1 and TRBJ2-1, reads KAGVTQTPRYLIKTRGQQVTLSCSPISGHRSVSWYQQTPGQGLQFLFEYFSETQRNKGNFPGRFSGRQFSNSRSEMNVSTLELGDSALYLCASSLGGTRYSEQFFGPGTRLTVL.

At least ten counts were recorded for this clonotype. V usage is TRBV12-3 or TRBV12-4 and J usage is TRBJ1-1; D might be TRBD1 (6 bases). The CDR3 sequence is 15 residues long. Deletions cut 4 bases from V and 2 bases from J, with 14 bases between. DNA for the CDR3: TGTGCCAGCAGTTCGAGACAGGTGTTAAACACTGAAGCTTTCTTT. This sequence encodes CASSSRQVLNTEAFF.

The chain uses TRBV11-1 and TRBJ1-2; D not certain. Trimming took off 5 bases at V and 8 bases at J, with 21 bases between the two ends. Germline CDR1 reads SGHAT; CDR2 reads FQDESV (reference sequence). There are 15 residues in the CDR3. In DNA form, the CDR3 reads TGTGCCAGCAGCCCCCTCTTCATGCGACCGGGAGGCTACACCTTC. Amino acids: CASSPLFMRPGGYTF.

This clonotype has ten or more counts. CDR3 protein: CASSVQGAVTGELFF. CDR3 DNA sequence: TGTGCCAGCAGTGTACAGGGGGCGGTCACCGGGGAGCTGTTTTTT. The V call is TRBV12-3 or TRBV12-4, the J call TRBJ2-2; 9 bases fit TRBD1. With V trimmed by 5 bases and J by 4 bases, 5 bases remained unmatched. The CDR3 extends over 15 amino acids.

There are a few counts of this clonotype. The conserved phenylalanine or tryptophan is not found at the CDR3 terminus, so this likely reflects a read error. The limits of the CDR3 on the DNA are not certain, so only TCRdb's listed CDR3 is given. The chain carries TRBV2 and TRBJ1-1; the DNA was not compared with TRBD1, the D call given in the table. The CDR3 length equals 14 residues, ends included. In germline, CDR1 is SNHLY, CDR2 FYNNEI. This CDR3 is CASSARQGIKLRGI.

This clonotype occurred a few times. The chain employs TRBV5-1 and TRBJ2-5; maybe TRBD1 (5 bases). Trimming left V 1 base short and J 4 bases short, with 11 bases between. This CDR3 has 14 residues. CDR1 SGHRS and CDR2 YFSETQ come from the germline V gene. The CDR3 loop is CASSLRGGSETQYF. The CDR3 region has the DNA TGCGCCAGCAGCTTGAGGGGCGGATCAGAGACCCAGTACTTC.

This clonotype was picked up many times. This chain connects TRBV11-2 to TRBJ2-3; either TRBD1 or TRBD2 may supply D (5 bases each). V lost 1 base, J lost 2 bases, and 13 bases lay in between. The CDR3 has 16 residues. The V gene's germline CDR1 is SGHAT and CDR2 FQNNGV. DNA of the CDR3: TGTGCCAGCAGCTTAGCGGGACGATATTACACAGATACGCAGTATTTT. Amino acid sequence: CASSLAGRYYTDTQYF. Full variable domain (rest looked up from reference TRBV11-2 and TRBJ2-3): EAGVAQSPRYKIIEKRQSVAFWCNPISGHATLYWYQQILGQGPKLLIQFQNNGVVDDSQLPKDRFSAERLKGVDSTLKIQPAKLEDSAVYLCASSLAGRYYTDTQYFGPGTRLTVL.

This clonotype has at least ten counts. The chain has TRBV20-1 and TRBJ1-1; no firm D call. The length of the CDR3 is 13 residues. Germline CDR1 reads DFQATT; CDR2 reads SNEGSKA (reference sequence). CDR3 loop: CMVAPWQNTEAFF. In nucleotides, the CDR3 is TGCATGGTAGCCCCATGGCAAAACACTGAAGCTTTCTTT.

This clonotype was observed a handful of times. The V call is TRBV5-1, the J call TRBJ2-2, with D tentatively TRBD2 (7 bases). The V end was cut by 4 bases, the J end by 6 bases, with 22 bases between. CDR1 and CDR2 from the germline V gene are SGHRS and YFSETQ. This CDR3 region has 17 residues. CDR3 amino acids: CASSVRGLADRAGELFF. CDR3 DNA: TGCGCCAGCAGCGTTCGGGGGCTAGCGGACAGAGCCGGGGAGCTGTTTTTT.

This clonotype was seen repeatedly, ten times or more. The chain combines TRBV11-1 with TRBJ2-3, with TRBD2 matching 9 bases. The CDR3 is 16 amino acids. Germline-derived CDR1 and CDR2 are SGHAT and FQDESV (reference sequence). The V segment lost 1 base and the J segment 8 bases; nucleotides outside the gene matches: 10. The CDR3 DNA sequence: TGTGCCAGCAGCTTAGTACTAGCGGGCCTCGCGGGTACGCAGTATTTT. It codes for CASSLVLAGLAGTQYF.

This clonotype came up many times. The V gene is TRBV15, the J gene TRBJ1-2; no firm D call. V shed 0 bases and J shed 2 bases, with 10 bases lying between them. Germline CDR1 and CDR2: LNHNV and YYDKDF (reference sequence). This CDR3 is 15 amino acids long. CDR3 in amino acids: CATSRDRTTNYGYTF. As DNA, the CDR3 is TGTGCCACCAGCAGAGATCGCACAACAAACTATGGCTACACCTTC.

The chain has TRBV6-5 and TRBJ1-2, with TRBD1 as a possible D gene (6 bases). Trimming pared 2 bases from V and 6 bases from J, leaving 10 bases between. Germline lookup yields CDR1 MNHEY and CDR2 SVGAGI. This CDR3 comprises 13 residues. The CDR3 DNA follows: TGTGCCAGCAGTTACGGGGGGGCGCATGGCTACACCTTC. This codes for CASSYGGAHGYTF.

Details on this clonotype: A read error may explain this, as a much larger clone is one base away. As the CDR3 is not closed by the conserved phenylalanine or tryptophan, this likely results from a read error. This rearrangement joins TRBV6-1 to TRBJ1-5; D unresolved. The germline V gene encodes CDR1 MNHNS and CDR2 SASEGT. CDR3 length: 12 amino acids. Trimming removed 3 bases from V and 9 bases from J, with 9 bases in between. The CDR3 DNA reads as TGTGCCAGCAGTGACCCGACACGGCCCCAGCATCTT. Its protein product is CASSDPTRPQHL.

A few counts support this clonotype. This chain connects TRBV7-8 to TRBJ2-1; D might be TRBD1 or TRBD2, each matching 6 bases. Deletions cut 3 bases from V and 6 bases from J, with 18 bases between. Germline-derived CDR1 and CDR2 are SGHVS and FQNEAQ. The CDR3 has 16 residues. The CDR3 DNA reads as TGTGCCAGCAGCTTCCGCATGGGGGGCGGAATCAATGAGCAGTTCTTC. Translated: CASSFRMGGGINEQFF.

This clonotype was counted ten times or more. V is TRBV28 and J is TRBJ2-7; D is uncertain. The V end lost 4 bases, the J end lost 0 bases, and 7 bases lay between the germline ends. The CDR3 consists of 13 residues. From germline, CDR1 is MDHEN and CDR2 SYDVKM. DNA for the CDR3: TGTGCCAGCAGTTCCACCAACTCCTACGAGCAGTACTTC. This codes for CASSSTNSYEQYF. Combining the CDR3 with reference TRBV28 and TRBJ2-7 gives the whole variable domain DVKVTQSSRYLVKRTGEKVFLECVQDMDHENMFWYRQDPGLGLRLIYFSYDVKMKEKGDIPEGYSVSREKKERFSLILESASTNQTSMYLCASSSTNSYEQYFGPGTRLTVT.

This clonotype was counted ten times or more. J is TRBJ1-5 and V is TRBV5-6; D is perhaps TRBD1 (5 bases). Germline lookup yields CDR1 SGHDT and CDR2 YYEEEE. CDR3 length equals 15 residues. V was shortened by 0 bases and J by 1 base, with 8 bases between the two germline ends. The DNA of the CDR3 is TGTGCCAGCAGCTTGGTTGCAGGGAGCAATCAGCCCCAGCATTTT. The encoded protein is CASSLVAGSNQPQHF.

This clonotype was found many times. The genes are TRBV28 and TRBJ1-6; D unresolved. Trimming stripped 8 bases from V and 2 bases from J, with 13 bases between. CDR3 length: 15 amino acids. Germline CDR1 is MDHEN and CDR2 is SYDVKM. The chain's CDR3 is CASLKPLTYNSPLHF. CDR3 sequence (DNA): TGTGCCAGCTTAAAACCCCTGACCTATAATTCACCCCTCCACTTT.